The 16 T cell receptor beta chains below were found in one sample sequenced in a study of T and B cells in COVID-19 patients. TRB was amplified from approximately 250-500 ng of blood genomic DNA. TRB rearrangements were amplified by multiplex PCR with BIOMED2 TRB-A/B primers. TCRdb called the multiplex PCR reads again in MiXCR, with one record for every CDR3 protein. The sample holds 9,500 to 13,000 distinct CDR3 sequences, under 35% seen once. Sequences were obtained from blood. Source of these receptors: a human donor with active COVID-19.

The rearrangement links TRBV6-5 to TRBJ2-5, with a tentative D call TRBD1 (5 bases). Germline lookup yields CDR1 MNHEY and CDR2 SVGAGI. V was cut by 6 bases and J by 1 base, with 12 bases left in between. The CDR3 runs 14 residues. CDR3 sequence: CASSLETAQETQYF. In DNA form, the CDR3 reads TGTGCCAGCAGCTTAGAGACAGCCCAAGAGACCCAGTACTTC.

The chain employs TRBV20-1 and TRBJ1-2, with TRBD1 matching over 9 bases. With V trimmed by 4 bases and J by 1 base, 4 bases remained unmatched. CDR1 DFQATT and CDR2 SNEGSKA come from the germline V gene (reference sequence). The CDR3 loop spans 14 amino acids. The CDR3 is CSAIGQGRNYGYTF. The DNA of the CDR3 is TGCAGTGCTATTGGACAGGGGCGTAACTATGGCTACACCTTC.

Judged by abundance, this clonotype is medium-sized. V and J are TRBV18 and TRBJ1-1, with 8 bases aligning to TRBD1. V gave up 4 bases and J gave up 4 bases; unmatched junction bases: 5. From germline, CDR1 is KGHSH and CDR2 LQKENI. This CDR3 has 14 amino acids. The CDR3 here is CASSLLDRGTEAFF. The CDR3 region has the DNA TGTGCCAGCTCACTTCTTGACAGGGGCACTGAAGCTTTCTTT. The full variable domain, its missing parts supplied by reference TRBV18 and TRBJ1-1, is NAGVMQNPRHLVRRRGQEARLRCSPMKGHSHVYWYRQLPEEGLKFMVYLQKENIIDESGMPKERFSAEFPKEGPSILRIQQVVRGDSAAYFCASSLLDRGTEAFFGQGTRLTVV.

This clonotype came up a few times. This rearrangement joins TRBV20-1 to TRBJ2-1, with D maybe TRBD1 (6 bases). Trimming shortened V by 0 bases and J by 4 bases, and 19 bases separated the two germline ends. CDR3 length equals 17 residues. The germline CDR1 and CDR2 sequences are DFQATT and SNEGSKA (reference sequence). DNA for the CDR3: TGCAGTGCTAGAGAACGTCGACAGGTGACCCTTTACAATGAGCAGTTCTTC. This gives the protein CSARERRQVTLYNEQFF.

This clonotype was seen only a few times. This chain links TRBV6-5 with TRBJ1-2; possibly TRBD1 for D (5 bases). Germline V CDR1 and CDR2: MNHEY, SVGAGI. V gave up 0 bases and J gave up 8 bases, with 13 bases separating them. The CDR3 runs 14 residues. This CDR3 reads CASSYSILRGGYTF. In DNA form, the CDR3 reads TGTGCCAGCAGTTACTCGATCTTGAGGGGCGGCTACACCTTC.

The chain combines TRBV6-5 with TRBJ2-3; 7 bases fit TRBD1. The CDR3 has 13 amino acids. Germline CDR1 MNHEY, CDR2 SVGAGI. V shed 9 bases, J shed 2 bases, and the junction held 5 bases outside the gene matches. The CDR3 loop is CARETGYTDTQYF. The CDR3 nucleotides read TGTGCCAGGGAGACAGGGTACACAGATACGCAGTATTTT.

This clonotype is medium-sized (0.01 to 0.1%) by share. This chain links TRBV6-1 with TRBJ2-6; TRBD1 agrees at 7 bases. The V gene's germline CDR1 is MNHNS and CDR2 SASEGT. This CDR3 region has 14 residues. Trimming removed 1 base from V and 11 bases from J; junction bases left unmatched: 5. The CDR3 coding sequence is TGTGCCAGCAGTGAAGGGACAGGACCCTACGTCCTGACTTTC. Its protein product is CASSEGTGPYVLTF.

This clonotype came up once. The rearrangement uses TRBV19 and TRBJ2-2; D not certain. Per germline, CDR1 LNHDA and CDR2 SQIVND (reference sequence). Trimming removed 3 bases at V and 7 bases at J, with 12 bases between. The CDR3 runs 14 residues. The CDR3 protein is CASSIEARGGELFF. The CDR3 DNA reads TGTGCCAGTAGTATTGAGGCAAGAGGCGGGGAGCTGTTTTTT.

In its sample, this clonotype ranks as medium-sized. The V gene is TRBV30, the J gene TRBJ2-5; tentatively, D is TRBD2 (5 bases). Germline values: CDR1 GTSNPN, CDR2 SVGIG (reference sequence). Trimming pared 1 base from V and 7 bases from J, leaving 19 bases between. The CDR3 covers 15 residues. In DNA form, the CDR3 reads TGTGCCTGGAGTGCCCTCCGGACTGACCGAGGGACCCAGTACTTC. Translating it yields CAWSALRTDRGTQYF.

This clonotype has just a few counts. The chain couples TRBV5-1 to TRBJ2-2; D gene unclear. This CDR3 is built from 11 residues. Deletions cut 5 bases from V and 8 bases from J, with 7 bases between. Germline assignment: CDR1 SGHRS and CDR2 YFSETQ. The CDR3 DNA is TGCGCCAGCAGTTCGGAAGGGGAGCTGTTTTTT. The encoded protein is CASSSEGELFF.

This chain connects TRBV24-1 to TRBJ2-3, with D possibly matching TRBD2 (5 bases). Germline V gene lookup returns CDR1 KGHDR and CDR2 SFDVKD. V lost 9 bases to trimming and J lost 0 bases, with 12 bases between them. The CDR3 loop spans 14 amino acids. The CDR3 spells CATGEGGSTDTQYF. CDR3 DNA: TGTGCCACCGGAGAGGGCGGAAGCACAGATACGCAGTATTTT.

This sequence joins TRBV10-3 and TRBJ1-1; no reliable D call. Germline values: CDR1 ENHRY, CDR2 SYGVKD. V was clipped by 2 bases and J by 5 bases, with 9 bases between them. The CDR3 spans 13 residues. CDR3 sequence reads: CAISERLGTEAFF. The DNA of the CDR3 is TGTGCCATCAGTGAGAGGCTAGGGACTGAAGCTTTCTTT.

The rearrangement links TRBV5-4 to TRBJ2-3; possible D gene TRBD2, 7 bases. Germline V gene lookup returns CDR1 SGHNT and CDR2 YYREEE (reference sequence). The CDR3 has 16 residues. Trimming pared 0 bases from V and 4 bases from J, leaving 15 bases between. This CDR3 is CASSLGGGAPADTQYF. The DNA of the CDR3 is TGTGCCAGCAGCTTGGGGGGGGGGGCCCCTGCAGATACGCAGTATTTT. Full variable domain (outside the CDR3, taken from reference TRBV5-4 and TRBJ2-3): ETGVTQSPTHLIKTRGQQVTLRCSSQSGHNTVSWYQQALGQGPQFIFQYYREEENGRGNFPPRFSGLQFPNYSSELNVNALELDDSALYLCASSLGGGAPADTQYFGPGTRLTVL.

The CDR3 here is CASARQGAPPPLPFF. The CDR3, as DNA: TGTGCCAGCGCGAGGCAGGGGGCGCCCCCCCCCCTCCCGTTCTTT. The rearrangement uses TRBV7-2 and TRBJ1-1, with 8 bases identical to TRBD1. V dropped 8 bases and J dropped 14; count of bases not matched to a gene: 22. CDR1 and CDR2 (germline): SGHTA, FQGNSA. This CDR3 contains 15 residues.

The CDR3 loop is CASSPPSQGHEKLFF. Written as DNA, the CDR3 is TGTGCCAGCTCACCACCCTCACAGGGACATGAAAAACTGTTTTTT. The gene calls are TRBV18 and TRBJ1-4, with D tentatively TRBD1 (6 bases). The CDR3 spans 15 residues. Germline CDR1 and CDR2: KGHSH and LQKENI. V lost 0 bases to trimming and J lost 6 bases, with 11 bases between them.

This clonotype was found a few times. The genes are TRBV5-6 and TRBJ1-2; no clear D gene. Germline CDR1 reads SGHDT; CDR2 reads YYEEEE. The CDR3 loop spans 15 amino acids. Trimming took off 9 bases at V and 1 base at J, with 19 bases between the two ends. The CDR3 nucleotides are TGTGCCACCGGAGGAAGGGTGGGCATTAACTATGGCTACACCTTC. Its protein product is CATGGRVGINYGYTF.